This T cell receptor beta chain emerged from a study of T cell clones after liver transplantation. Study-wide background: In this trial, immunosuppression withdrawal was attempted within 2 years of liver transplant. Third-party-reactive TCRbeta sequences from pre-transplant mixed lymphocyte reactions served as antigen-independent comparators. Without induction therapy, subjects received standard immunosuppression until 12-24 months post-transplant.

This table comes from immunoSEQ multiplex PCR, and its TCRdb copy is limited to in-frame clones, with some not included. The sample has more than 95,000 clones; around 80% are singletons. The sequence was obtained from a human patient who received a liver transplant. Some of these T cells may belong to the graft donor. Sequences were derived from CD4+ T cells from blood, sampled roughly 50 months after liver transplant.

CDR3: CASSSQAFSIWETQYF. Written as DNA, the CDR3 is TGTGCCAGCAGTTCCCAAGCTTTCAGTATCTGGGAGACCCAGTACTTC. The V call is TRBV27, the J call TRBJ2-5; the D is unclear. The CDR3 covers 16 residues. Trimming took 4 bases from V and 5 from J, leaving 20 bases between them. CDR1 and CDR2 from the germline V gene are MNHEY and SMNVEV (reference sequence).